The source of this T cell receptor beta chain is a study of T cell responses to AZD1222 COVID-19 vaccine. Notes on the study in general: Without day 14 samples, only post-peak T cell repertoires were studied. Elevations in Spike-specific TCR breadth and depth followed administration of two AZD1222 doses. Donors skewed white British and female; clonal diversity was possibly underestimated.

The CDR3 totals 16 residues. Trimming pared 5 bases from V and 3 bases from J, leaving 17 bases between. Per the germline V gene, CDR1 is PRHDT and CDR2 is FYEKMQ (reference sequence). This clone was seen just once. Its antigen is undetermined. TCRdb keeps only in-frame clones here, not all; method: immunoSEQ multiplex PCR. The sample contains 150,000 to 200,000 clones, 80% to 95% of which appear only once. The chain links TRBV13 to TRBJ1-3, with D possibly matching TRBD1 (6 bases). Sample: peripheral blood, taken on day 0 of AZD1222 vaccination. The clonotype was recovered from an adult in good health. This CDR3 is CASSPSQGWGGNTIYF. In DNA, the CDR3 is TGTGCCAGCAGCCCAAGTCAGGGGTGGGGTGGAAACACCATATATTTT.